A single sample is the source of the 5 T cell receptor beta chains below, sequenced in a study of T cell changes during pregnancy in multiple sclerosis. Assay: immunoSEQ multiplex PCR; the TCRdb copy retains only in-frame clones and omits some. The data hold more than 45,000 clones, with roughly 93% observed a single time. Sequenced material: CD8+ T cells from peripheral blood mononuclear cells, taken in the second trimester of pregnancy. Every receptor here comes from a female donor with multiple sclerosis, enrolled in a pregnancy study.

The chain couples TRBV9 to TRBJ2-5, with TRBD2 identical over 9 bases. Germline V gene sequence: CDR1 SGDLS, CDR2 YYNGEE. The CDR3 consists of 16 residues. The V gene end was trimmed by 2 bases and the J gene end by 4 bases; junction bases not matched to a gene: 9. This CDR3 reads CASSVEGTSSRETQYF. Here the CDR3 DNA reads TGTGCCAGCAGCGTTGAGGGGACTAGCTCCCGAGAGACCCAGTACTTC.

This clone qualifies as medium-sized (0.01 to 0.1%). The V gene is TRBV4-2, the J gene TRBJ2-6; a possible D gene is TRBD1 (5 bases). The CDR3 contains 16 residues. Trimming took 0 bases from V and 0 from J, leaving 6 bases between them. The germline V gene has CDR1 LGHNA and CDR2 YNFKEQ. In DNA, the CDR3 is TGTGCCAGCAGCCAAGAAACAGGCTCTGGGGCCAACGTCCTGACTTTC. It specifies CASSQETGSGANVLTF.

The chain uses TRBV7-2 and TRBJ1-5; 8 bases fit TRBD1. With 5 bases clipped from V and 1 base from J, the junction kept 7 bases outside the gene matches. The CDR3 is 16 amino acids. Germline CDR1 is SGHTA and CDR2 is FQGNSA. CDR3 loop: CASSHYGQGSNQPQHF. The CDR3 DNA reads TGTGCCAGCAGCCATTATGGACAGGGAAGCAATCAGCCCCAGCATTTT.

This clone came up a few times. The chain combines TRBV7-9 with TRBJ2-7; TRBD1 aligns across 8 bases. The V and J ends lost 6 bases and 0 bases, in that order; junction bases with no gene match: 7. The germline gives CDR1 SEHNR, CDR2 FQNEAQ (reference sequence). There are 15 residues in the CDR3. The CDR3 DNA is TGTGCCAGCAGGGGAACAGGGGGGAGCTCCTACGAGCAGTACTTC. It translates to CASRGTGGSSYEQYF.

CDR3 region: CASSRAPGTGSEKLFF. The CDR3 DNA reads as TGCGCCAGCAGCCGAGCGCCAGGGACAGGGTCTGAAAAACTGTTTTTT. This chain uses TRBV4-1 with TRBJ1-4; TRBD1 matches at 9 bases. Germline assignment: CDR1 MGHRA and CDR2 YSYEKL. Losses at the gene ends were 4 bases for V and 7 bases for J; bases not matched to a gene: 10. This CDR3 region has 16 residues.